This T cell receptor (beta chain) was sequenced in a study of blood T cell repertoires in COVID-19 (dated by TCRdb to 2018 to 2020). The study in broad terms: Samples from collaborators originated in the United States, Italy and Spain and spanned both the acute and convalescent phases of COVID-19. The prospective study material was composed of cDNA or gDNA derived from T cells, B-cell-depleted T cells, or PBMCs. Subjects who had been exposed to COVID-19, were actively infected with it, or had recovered from it provided the deeply sampled blood TCRbeta repertoires that made up the dataset. The repertoires were made available in a free public database intended to serve as a resource for research on the immune response to SARS-CoV-2. The samples were drawn from two sources: the first 160 participants of the ongoing ImmuneRACE study, and some 1,300 subjects contributed by 6 global collaborators. Sample metadata almost always included a de-identified subject ID, COVID-19 status, age in years and sex. Where available, HLA class I and class II types were taken from metadata supplied by the sample provider and were not determined by assay-based typing. On the study overall, not on this receptor specifically: Clinical and demographic metadata were provided uncurated, with the amount varying by source and participant.

The germline V gene yields SNHLY for CDR1 and FYNNEI for CDR2. Measured from the cysteine to the phenylalanine, the CDR3 is 14 residues long. Here the CDR3 DNA is all that survives: 42 bases in frame from base 1. V has 6 bases trimmed and J has 2 bases trimmed; junction bases matching no gene number 3. TCRbeta CDR3 regions were amplified from genomic DNA by means of the immunoSEQ Assay, a bias-controlled multiplex PCR. The original pipeline was this. The number of nucleated cells in each sample was estimated from the amplification of reference gene primers within the assay. To quantify the absolute abundance of each unique TCRbeta CDR3 rearrangement, sequence reads were collapsed and filtered. For each sample, productive Simpson clonality was calculated as the square root of Simpson's diversity index across productive rearrangements. Held by TCRdb, this immuneACCESS table contains in-frame sequences only and omits some clones. Under half of the omission traces to an unresolved V gene where checked; the cause of the rest is unknown. V, J and clone size are taken as reported in that table, and D and trimming were inferred from the DNA itself. The sample table shows some 310,000 clones, and roughly 84% are seen once. Of the sample, 1% falls within the top ten clones.

This clone was counted between two and nine times. The target of this receptor is not known. The record has no base qualities; no much larger clone is one base away. The identical CDR3 is also encoded by other nucleotide sequences in the sample. Each collaborating institution followed its own protocols to collect whole blood in K2EDTA tubes. For TCRbeta analysis, collaborator samples were shipped as frozen whole blood, as isolated PBMCs, or as DNA extracted from either sample type. This TCR came from a man aged 45 to 65 with active or convalescent COVID-19. Source material: peripheral blood. Here the chain combines TRBV2 and TRBJ1-5; 8 bases in between match TRBD1. The CDR3 is CASSVTGGNQPQHF. The DNA reads as follows: TGTGCCAGCAGCGTGACAGGGGGCAATCAGCCCCAGCATTTT.